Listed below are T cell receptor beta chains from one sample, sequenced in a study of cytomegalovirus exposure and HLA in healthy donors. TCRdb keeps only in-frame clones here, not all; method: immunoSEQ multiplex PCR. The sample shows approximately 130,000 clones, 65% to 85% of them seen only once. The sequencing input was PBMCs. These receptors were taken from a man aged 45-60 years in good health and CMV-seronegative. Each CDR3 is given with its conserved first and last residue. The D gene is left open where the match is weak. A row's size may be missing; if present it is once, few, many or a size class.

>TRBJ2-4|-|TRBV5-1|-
TGCGCCAGCAGCTCAGGACAGCCCCAAAACATTCAGTACTTC
CASSSGQPQNIQYF
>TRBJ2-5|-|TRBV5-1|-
TGCGCCAGCAGCGGTTATTGGGGGCAGGGGGAGACCCAGTACTTC
CASSGYWGQGETQYF
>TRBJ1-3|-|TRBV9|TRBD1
TGTGCCAGCAGCCCTCGGGACAGGGTAGGAAACACCATATATTTT
CASSPRDRVGNTIYF
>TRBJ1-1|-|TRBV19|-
TGTGCCAGTAGTATAGTACAGGGCCCTGAAGCTTTCTTT
CASSIVQGPEAFF
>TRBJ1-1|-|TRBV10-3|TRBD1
TGTGCCATCAGTGAGTCCGTCGGACAGGGGAACACTGAAGCTTTCTTT
CAISESVGQGNTEAFF
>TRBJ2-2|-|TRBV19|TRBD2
TGTGCCAGTAGCCCCGGGGGACTAGCGGCGAACACCGGGGAGCTGTTTTTT
CASSPGGLAANTGELFF
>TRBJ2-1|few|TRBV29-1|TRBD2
TGCAGCGTTGATGTAAGCGGGAGGGCGAATGAGCAGTTCTTC
CSVDVSGRANEQFF
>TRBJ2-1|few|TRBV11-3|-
TGTGCCAGCAGCTCACTGGGGGGGGCGGGTGAGCAGTTCTTC
CASSSLGGAGEQFF
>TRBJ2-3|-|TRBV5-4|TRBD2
TGTGCCAGCAGTCTTAGCGGGAGGGCAATCACAGATACGCAGTATTTT
CASSLSGRAITDTQYF
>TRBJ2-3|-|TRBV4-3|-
TGCGCCAGCAGCCAAGGTTACAGTCCCCTAGATACGCAGTATTTT
CASSQGYSPLDTQYF
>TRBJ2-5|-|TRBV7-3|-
TGTGCCAGCAGCTTAAGTCCAGAACAAGAGACCCAGTACTTC
CASSLSPEQETQYF
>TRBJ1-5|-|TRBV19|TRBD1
TGTGCCAGTAGTATAAGGGACAGGGGGCAGGGTCAGCCCCAGCATTTT
CASSIRDRGQGQPQHF
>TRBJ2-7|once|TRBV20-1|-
TGCAGTGCTAGCTGGGACAAGGCCCTCTACTTC
CSASWDKALYF
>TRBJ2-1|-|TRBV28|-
TGTGCCAGCACCCTTGGAGCGGAGGCCCCCAATGAGCAGTTCTTC
CASTLGAEAPNEQFF
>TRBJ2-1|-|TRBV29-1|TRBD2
TGCAGCGTTGAAGAGCGGGAGTACGGTGAGCAGTTCTTC
CSVEEREYGEQFF
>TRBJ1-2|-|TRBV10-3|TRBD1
TGTGCCATCAGTGAACTTACAGGGGTCTATGGCTACACCTTC
CAISELTGVYGYTF
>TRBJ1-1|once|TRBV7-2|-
TGTGCCAGCAGGAGTTGGGGGGGGCGAAGTAACACTGAAGCTTTCTTT
CASRSWGGRSNTEAFF
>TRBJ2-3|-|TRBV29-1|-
TGCAGCGTTGTTCAGGGCACAGATACGCAGTATTTT
CSVVQGTDTQYF
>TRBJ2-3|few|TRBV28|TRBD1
TGTGCCAGCAGTCGAAGACAGGGGTCTAGCACAGATACGCAGTATTTT
CASSRRQGSSTDTQYF
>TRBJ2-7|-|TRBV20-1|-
TGCAGTGCTGGCCGGGGTTACGAGCAGTACTTC
CSAGRGYEQYF
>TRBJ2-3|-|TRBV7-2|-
TGTGCCAGCAGCTTAGGGTCGGGCACAGATACGCAGTATTTT
CASSLGSGTDTQYF
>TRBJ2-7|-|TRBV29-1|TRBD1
TGCAGCGTTGAAAAACTCCCGGGACAGGGAACGGTTCCCTACGAGCAGTACTTC
CSVEKLPGQGTVPYEQYF
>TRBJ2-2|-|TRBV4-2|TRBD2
TGTGCCAGCAGCCCTCGTCCCGCGGGAGTAAACACCGGGGAGCTGTTTTTT
CASSPRPAGVNTGELFF
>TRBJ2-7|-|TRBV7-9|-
TGTGCCAGCAGCGGAAAATCGGGCAGGGGCTACGAGCAGTACTTC
CASSGKSGRGYEQYF
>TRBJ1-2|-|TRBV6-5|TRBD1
TGTGCCAGCAGCCTCGGGACAGGGGGGAACTATGGCTACACCTTC
CASSLGTGGNYGYTF
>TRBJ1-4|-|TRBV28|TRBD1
TGTGCCAGCAGTTCAATCCCGGGACAGGGGACGACTTACTCTGGTGAAAAACTGTTTTTT
CASSSIPGQGTTYSGEKLFF
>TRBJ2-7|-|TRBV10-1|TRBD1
TGCGCCAGCAGTGAGCGGACAGGGTTACACGAGCAGTACTTC
CASSERTGLHEQYF
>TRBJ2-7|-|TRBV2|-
TGTGCCAGCAGTTACAGTACCTACGAGCAGTACTTC
CASSYSTYEQYF
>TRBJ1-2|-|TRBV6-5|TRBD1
TGTGCCAGCAGGGACAGGACGGATTACTATGGCTACACCTTC
CASRDRTDYYGYTF
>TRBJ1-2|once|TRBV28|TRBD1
TGTGCCAGCAGTTCGGGACAGAAGATTTACACCTTC
CASSSGQKIYTF
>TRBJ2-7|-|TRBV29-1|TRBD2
TGCAGCGTTGCCCGGACTAGCGGGGAGAGCTCCTACGAGCAGTACTTC
CSVARTSGESSYEQYF
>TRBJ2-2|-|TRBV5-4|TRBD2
TGTGCCAGCAGCCTGCTAGCGGGAGTGAACACCGGGGAGCTGTTTTTT
CASSLLAGVNTGELFF
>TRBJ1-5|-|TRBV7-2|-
TGTGCCAGCAGCTTAGGGTCGGGAACAAATCAGCCCCAGCATTTT
CASSLGSGTNQPQHF
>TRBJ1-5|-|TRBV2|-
TGTGCCAGCAGTGAAGACAGAGGCAATCAGCCCCAGCATTTT
CASSEDRGNQPQHF
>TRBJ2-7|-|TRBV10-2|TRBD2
TGCGCCAGCAGTGTGGGGGGGGAGGGCTACGAGCAGTACTTC
CASSVGGEGYEQYF
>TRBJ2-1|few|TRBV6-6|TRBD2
TGTGCCAGCAGAACCCCCACTAGCGGGAGGGCCGGTGAGCAGTTCTTC
CASRTPTSGRAGEQFF
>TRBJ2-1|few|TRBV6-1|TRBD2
TGTGCCAGCAGTGACGGTATAGGCGGCGGGAGGGTTAAGTTCTTC
CASSDGIGGGRVKFF
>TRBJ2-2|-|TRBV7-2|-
TGTGCCAGCAGAAAAGGGAGGAGGGAAGAAACCGGGGAGCTGTTTTTT
CASRKGRREETGELFF
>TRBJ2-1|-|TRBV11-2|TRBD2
TGTGCCAGCAGCTTATCTACTAGCGGGTGGAATGAGCAGTTCTTC
CASSLSTSGWNEQFF
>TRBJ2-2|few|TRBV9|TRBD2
TGTGCCAGCAGCGTAGATCGAGGACTAGCGGGAGGGAAGCTGTTTTTT
CASSVDRGLAGGKLFF
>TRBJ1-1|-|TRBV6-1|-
TGTGCCAGCAGTTTTTTAGGGGGACTGAACACTGAAGCTTTCTTT
CASSFLGGLNTEAFF
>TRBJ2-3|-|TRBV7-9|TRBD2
TGTGCCAGCAGCGAGGGACTAGCGGCAGATACGCAGTATTTT
CASSEGLAADTQYF
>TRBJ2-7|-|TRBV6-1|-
TGCGCCAGCAGGCGGAGCCTCCAAAGCGAGCAGTACTTC
CASRRSLQSEQYF
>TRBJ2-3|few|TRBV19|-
TGTGCCAGTAGGTCTCTAGCTAGCACAGATACGCAGTATTTT
CASRSLASTDTQYF
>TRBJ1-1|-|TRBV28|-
TGTGCCAGCACCTACGGACAGAACACTGAAGCTTTCTTT
CASTYGQNTEAFF
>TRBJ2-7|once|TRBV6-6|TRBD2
TGTGCCAGCACAGCGGGGCCCTACGAGCAGTACTTC
CASTAGPYEQYF
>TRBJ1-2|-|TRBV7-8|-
TGTGCCAGCAGCTTACAAAGCCAGACTGGCGGGCTTAACTATGGCTACACCTTC
CASSLQSQTGGLNYGYTF
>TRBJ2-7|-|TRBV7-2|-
TGTGCCAGCAGCCGGACAGTTTTTGAGCAGTACTTC
CASSRTVFEQYF
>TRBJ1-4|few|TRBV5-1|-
TGCGCCAGCAGCTTGTATAACAGGGAATCGAATGAAAAACTGTTTTTT
CASSLYNRESNEKLFF
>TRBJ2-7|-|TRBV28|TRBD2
TGTGCCAGCAGTTCCTCGGTCGGGGGGTACGAGCAGTACTTC
CASSSSVGGYEQYF
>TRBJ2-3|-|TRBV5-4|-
TGTGCCAGCAGGCCACCGGGACTCGCTAGCACAGATACGCAGTATTTT
CASRPPGLASTDTQYF